Listed below are T cell receptor beta chains from one sample, sequenced in a study of blood T cell repertoires in COVID-19. The repertoire was sequenced with immunoSEQ multiplex PCR; TCRdb's copy has only in-frame clones and lacks some. The repertoire holds roughly 73,000 clones, with roughly 70% as singletons. Sequencing was carried out using peripheral blood. These receptors were taken from a man aged 70 or older with acute or convalescent COVID-19. Both conserved end residues are part of each CDR3. The D gene is left open where the match is weak. Part of the rows lack a size; the others show once, few, many or a class for expanded clones.

>TRBJ1-4|TRBV24-1|-|-
TGTGCCACCTCGGGATCCCTCGGTGAAAAACTGTTTTTT
CATSGSLGEKLFF
>TRBJ1-5|TRBV19|-|-
TGTGCCAGTAGTGCCCAGGGACAGCCCCAGCATTTT
CASSAQGQPQHF
>TRBJ2-7|TRBV29-1|-|TRBD2
TGCAGCGTCGGATTAGCGGGAGGGGTCTACGAGCAGTACTTC
CSVGLAGGVYEQYF
>TRBJ2-3|TRBV9|-|TRBD1
TGTGCCAGCAGCCCCGGGGACAGGGTCACAGATACGCAGTATTTT
CASSPGDRVTDTQYF
>TRBJ2-5|TRBV5-6|-|TRBD2
TGTGCCAGCAGCTTGGGACTAGCGGGAGTGGTGCAAGAGACCCAGTACTTC
CASSLGLAGVVQETQYF
>TRBJ1-6|TRBV28|-|TRBD1
TGTGCCAGCAGACCCCGGACAGGGGATAATTCACCCCTCCACTTT
CASRPRTGDNSPLHF
>TRBJ2-2|TRBV7-8|-|TRBD2
TGTGCCAGCAGCGTAACTAGCGGGAGGAGTACCGGGGAGCTGTTTTTT
CASSVTSGRSTGELFF
>TRBJ1-5|TRBV7-8|-|-
TGTGCCAGCAGCTTGGCAGGATCGGGAATAGGGACCCAGCATTTT
CASSLAGSGIGTQHF
>TRBJ2-3|TRBV6-4|-|-
TGTGCCAGCAGCCGGATGGGCATCACAGATACGCAGTATTTT
CASSRMGITDTQYF
>TRBJ2-7|TRBV29-1|-|TRBD1
TGCAGCGTAACCCAACAGGGGTCCGCTGGTTACGAGCAGTACTTC
CSVTQQGSAGYEQYF
>TRBJ2-7|TRBV28|-|TRBD2
TGTGCCAGCACCGGGACTAGCAGCTACGAGCAGTACTTC
CASTGTSSYEQYF
>TRBJ1-3|TRBV9|-|-
TGTGCCAGCAGTCTATGGGGAGGGAAACTCTCTGGAAACACCATATATTTT
CASSLWGGKLSGNTIYF
>TRBJ2-1|TRBV19|-|-
TGTGCCAGTAGTAGCGGGGCCTCCTACAATGAGCAGTTCTTC
CASSSGASYNEQFF
>TRBJ2-7|TRBV2|-|TRBD2
TGTGCCAGCAGCGTGGGGACTAGCGGTTCCTACGAGCAGTACTTC
CASSVGTSGSYEQYF
>TRBJ1-4|TRBV9|-|TRBD1
TGTGCCAGCAGCACAAGGACAGGGTCTAATGAAAAACTGTTTTTT
CASSTRTGSNEKLFF
>TRBJ1-1|TRBV18|-|-
TGTGCCAGCTCACCACCCCCCGCAGGGTCTGAAGCTTTCTTT
CASSPPPAGSEAFF
>TRBJ1-3|TRBV11-2|-|-
TGTGCCAGCAGCTTACGGGGGACCTCTGGAAACACCATATATTTT
CASSLRGTSGNTIYF
>TRBJ1-4|TRBV5-4|-|-
TGTGCCAGCAGCTTGGCCGGGGGGGCGAGGGAAAAACTGTTTTTT
CASSLAGGAREKLFF
>TRBJ2-7|TRBV20-1|many|-
TGCAGTGCGCCACTAGGCTACGAGCAGTACTTC
CSAPLGYEQYF
>TRBJ1-5|TRBV28|few|TRBD1
TGTGCCAGCGGAAACTTGGACAGGGGCAATCAGCCCCAGCATTTT
CASGNLDRGNQPQHF
>TRBJ2-7|TRBV7-9|-|TRBD2
TGTGCCAGCAGCTTAGGGAGTCTAGCGGTCTCCTACGAGCAGTACTTC
CASSLGSLAVSYEQYF
>TRBJ2-2|TRBV9|few|TRBD2
TGTGCCAGCAGCCCACGATTCCGGACTAGCGGGGCTACCGGGGAGCTGTTTTTT
CASSPRFRTSGATGELFF
>TRBJ1-5|TRBV18|-|-
TGTGCCAGCTCACCATACGGAGGGTCCAATCAGCCCCAGCATTTT
CASSPYGGSNQPQHF
>TRBJ1-5|TRBV6-2/TRBV6-3|-|TRBD1
TGTGCCAGCAGTTCGCTTTTACAGGGGAACAATCAGCCCCAGCATTTT
CASSSLLQGNNQPQHF
>TRBJ1-4|TRBV6-6|few|TRBD1
TGTGCCAGCAGTTTCCCACGAACAGGGGCTAATGAAAAACTGTTTTTT
CASSFPRTGANEKLFF
>TRBJ2-3|TRBV5-1|-|TRBD1
TGCGCCAGCACCAGGGGGTCCGGTGCAGATACGCAGTATTTT
CASTRGSGADTQYF
>TRBJ1-2|TRBV10-3|few|TRBD1
TGTGCCATCAGGGGACAGGGTATTGGCTACACCTTC
CAIRGQGIGYTF
>TRBJ1-5|TRBV3-1/TRBV3-2|-|-
TGTGCCAGCAGCCAAGATCCGGGGAATCAGCCCCAGCATTTT
CASSQDPGNQPQHF
>TRBJ2-2|TRBV7-6|-|TRBD1
TGTGCCAGCAGCGGACAGGGGCTTTCGAACACCGGGGAGCTGTTTTTT
CASSGQGLSNTGELFF
>TRBJ1-1|TRBV11-3|-|TRBD1
TGTGCCAGCAGCTTCCAGGGGGCAGCGAACACTGAAGCTTTCTTT
CASSFQGAANTEAFF
>TRBJ2-4|TRBV18|few|TRBD1
TGTGCCAGCTCAGAATTGGGACAGACTGTAGCCAAAAACATTCAGTACTTC
CASSELGQTVAKNIQYF
>TRBJ2-7|TRBV19|-|TRBD2
TGTGCCAGTAGCCCGGGACTAGCGGGATCCAGCGGCTACGAGCAGTACTTC
CASSPGLAGSSGYEQYF
>TRBJ2-7|TRBV5-1|-|TRBD2
TGCGCCAGCAGCTCGGGACTAGCGGGGCGCGAGCAGTACTTC
CASSSGLAGREQYF
>TRBJ1-1|TRBV5-1|-|-
TGCGCCAGCAGTTCAGGTACCTTGAACACTGAAGCTTTCTTT
CASSSGTLNTEAFF
>TRBJ2-3|TRBV10-1|-|TRBD2
TGCGCCAGCAGTGCTGGGACTAGCGGGACCCCCGATACGCAGTATTTT
CASSAGTSGTPDTQYF
>TRBJ1-4|TRBV28|-|TRBD1
TGTGCCAGCAGTTTATGGGACAGGGGGCTTGAAAAACTGTTTTTT
CASSLWDRGLEKLFF
>TRBJ1-2|TRBV7-3|once|-
TGTGCCAGCAGCTCCGACGGCCTCTCGAGGGATGGCTACACCTTC
CASSSDGLSRDGYTF
>TRBJ2-7|TRBV28|-|-
TGTGCCAGCAGTTCCAACTACGAGCAGTACTTC
CASSSNYEQYF
>TRBJ2-1|TRBV11-2|few|TRBD2
TGTGCCAGCAGCCCCCGTAGGCGGGAGGGCGGTGAGCAGTTCTTC
CASSPRRREGGEQFF
>TRBJ2-3|TRBV19|-|TRBD2
TGTGCCAGTACGGCTAGCGGAAGCACAGATACGCAGTATTTT
CASTASGSTDTQYF